Listed here is a single T cell receptor beta chain. The CDR3 contains 16 residues. Germline assignment: CDR1 DFQATT and CDR2 SNEGSKA (reference sequence). Trimming shortened V by 0 bases and J by 4 bases, and 17 bases separated the two germline ends. Together with a sample-barcoded 5' primer, a J-beta primer mix was included in a second PCR lasting about 6 to 12 cycles. TCRdb passed the 5' RACE reads through MiXCR, listing each CDR3 protein once. Of about 760,000 distinct CDR3 sequences in the sample, 20% to 25% were seen once. The record originates from a study of blood T cells in healthy people across ages. This sample also appeared in a second study, on T cells of mothers and their children. That paper adds: Related mother-child pairs shared slightly more overlap than unrelated pairs, but the difference was non-significant.

The receptor comes from a boy younger than 18 in good health. Specimen: blood. This chain links TRBV20-1 with TRBJ2-3, with D possibly TRBD1 on 7 matching bases. CDR3 sequence: CSARDQGGSYADTQYF. CDR3 nucleotides: TGCAGTGCTAGAGATCAGGGGGGATCCTACGCAGATACGCAGTATTTT.